These 18 T cell receptor beta chains share one sample of origin, sequenced in a study of T cell changes during pregnancy in multiple sclerosis. Repertoires were generated with immunoSEQ multiplex PCR, while TCRdb's copy carries only in-frame clones and drops some. The sample lists about 42,000 clones; about 95% were seen once. The material sequenced was peripheral blood, taken in the second trimester of pregnancy. The receptor source for this set is a female donor with multiple sclerosis, enrolled in a pregnancy study.

This sequence joins TRBV9 and TRBJ2-1, with 7 bases matching TRBD1. Germline V gene data show CDR1 as SGDLS and CDR2 as YYNGEE. The V gene end was trimmed by 1 base and the J gene end by 9 bases; junction bases not matched to a gene: 7. This CDR3 contains 14 residues. CDR3 loop: CASSVQTGWGEQFF. In DNA form, the CDR3 reads TGTGCCAGCAGCGTACAGACAGGGTGGGGTGAGCAGTTCTTC. Variable domain in full (rest from reference TRBV9 and TRBJ2-1): DSGVTQTPKHLITATGQRVTLRCSPRSGDLSVYWYQQSLDQGLQFLIQYYNGEERAKGNILERFSAQQFPDLHSELNLSSLELGDSALYFCASSVQTGWGEQFFGPGTRLTVL.

The chain uses TRBV10-3 and TRBJ1-4; TRBD1 might be the D (5 bases). CDR1 ENHRY and CDR2 SYGVKD come from the germline V gene. The V end lost 4 bases, the J end lost 8 bases, and 17 bases lay between the germline ends. The CDR3 spans 15 residues. The CDR3 sequence: CAISGGVGAGEKLFF. DNA for the CDR3: TGTGCCATCAGTGGGGGGGTAGGGGCAGGAGAAAAACTGTTTTTT.

This chain connects TRBV7-9 to TRBJ2-1; D possibly corresponds to TRBD2 (6 bases). Trimming took off 6 bases at V and 4 bases at J, with 10 bases between the two ends. Germline V gives CDR1 SEHNR, CDR2 FQNEAQ (reference sequence). The CDR3 consists of 13 residues. Written as DNA, the CDR3 is TGTGCCAGCAGGCCTGGGAGGTACAATGAGCAGTTCTTC. Its protein product is CASRPGRYNEQFF.

This chain connects TRBV5-5 to TRBJ2-3; D ambiguous. Per the germline V gene, CDR1 is SGHKS and CDR2 is YYEKEE (reference sequence). The CDR3 consists of 18 residues. V lost 4 bases to trimming and J lost 2 bases, with 23 bases between them. The CDR3: CASSPRYHLDNYTDTQYF. DNA for the CDR3: TGTGCCAGCAGCCCGCGTTATCACCTGGATAACTACACAGATACGCAGTATTTT.

This rearrangement joins TRBV9 to TRBJ2-7; 8 nucleotides agree with TRBD2. The germline V gene has CDR1 SGDLS and CDR2 YYNGEE. The CDR3 is made up of 15 amino acids. J lost 0 bases, V lost 3 bases, and 5 bases had no gene match. The CDR3 nucleotides read TGTGCCAGCAGCGCCGGGGGGGGAAACTCCTACGAGCAGTACTTC. As protein: CASSAGGGNSYEQYF.

The rearrangement uses TRBV11-2 and TRBJ2-7, with D unresolved. CDR1 and CDR2 (germline): SGHAT, FQNNGV. V was shortened by 4 bases and J by 6 bases, with 13 bases between the two germline ends. The CDR3 runs 13 residues. CDR3 residues: CASSSSPFSEQYF. Here the CDR3 DNA reads TGTGCCAGCAGCTCGTCCCCTTTTAGCGAGCAGTACTTC.

Here the CDR3 reads CASNSGNQPQHF. The CDR3, as DNA: TGTGCCAGCAATAGTGGCAATCAGCCCCAGCATTTT. The gene calls are TRBV28 and TRBJ1-5; no clear D gene. The CDR3 has 12 amino acids. The germline V gene has CDR1 MDHEN and CDR2 SYDVKM. Trimming cost V 7 bases and J 2 bases, with 6 bases left between them.

V usage is TRBV2 and J usage is TRBJ1-3; no reliable D call. V dropped 6 bases and J dropped 4 bases, with 7 bases sitting between them. The CDR3 length is 12 residues. The V gene's germline CDR1 is SNHLY and CDR2 FYNNEI. The CDR3: CASSRGGNTIYF. DNA for the CDR3: TGTGCCAGCAGCAGAGGGGGAAACACCATATATTTT.

The chain employs TRBV4-1 and TRBJ1-5, with 7 bases aligning to TRBD1. Per germline, CDR1 MGHRA and CDR2 YSYEKL. The V and J ends lost 2 bases and 3 bases, in that order; junction bases with no gene match: 7. The CDR3 has 16 amino acids. The CDR3: CASSQIPGQYNQPQHF. The DNA of the CDR3 is TGCGCCAGCAGCCAAATTCCGGGACAGTACAATCAGCCCCAGCATTTT.

The genes are TRBV30 and TRBJ2-7, with a possible D match to TRBD1 (6 bases). The germline V gene encodes CDR1 GTSNPN and CDR2 SVGIG (reference sequence). V was clipped by 0 bases and J by 5 bases, with 11 bases between them. The CDR3 runs 13 residues. In DNA form, the CDR3 reads TGTGCCTGGAGTGTCACAGGGTCCCACGAGCAGTACTTC. Encoded protein: CAWSVTGSHEQYF.

This clone has more than one count but fewer than ten. The chain recombines TRBV19 with TRBJ1-4; D gene uncertain. In germline, CDR1 is LNHDA, CDR2 SQIVND (reference sequence). Trimming took off 3 bases at V and 0 bases at J, with 11 bases between the two ends. This CDR3 is built from 16 residues. The CDR3 nucleotides read TGTGCCAGTAGTATGGGTGCGGGCACAACTAATGAAAAACTGTTTTTT. Translation: CASSMGAGTTNEKLFF. Based on the CDR3 plus reference TRBV19 and TRBJ1-4, the full variable domain is DGGITQSPKYLFRKEGQNVTLSCEQNLNHDAMYWYRQDPGQGLRLIYYSQIVNDFQKGDIAEGYSVSREKKESFPLTVTSAQKNPTAFYLCASSMGAGTTNEKLFFGSGTQLSVL.

In nucleotides, the CDR3 is TGTGCCTGGAGTGTACTACTGCAAGAGACCCAGTACTTC. Translating gives CAWSVLLQETQYF. The chain couples TRBV30 to TRBJ2-5; no clear D. CDR3 length equals 13 residues. Trimming removed 0 bases at V and 2 bases at J, with 7 bases between. Germline V CDR1 and CDR2: GTSNPN, SVGIG (reference sequence).

This clone was picked up a small number of times. CDR3 protein: CASSWDRGANTEAFF. CDR3 DNA sequence: TGTGCCAGCAGCTGGGACAGGGGCGCGAACACTGAAGCTTTCTTT. The V and J genes are TRBV5-4 and TRBJ1-1, with TRBD1 identical over 10 bases. The V gene's germline CDR1 is SGHNT and CDR2 YYREEE (reference sequence). The CDR3 is made up of 15 amino acids. V shed 3 bases, J shed 1 base, and the junction held 3 bases outside the gene matches.

The V call is TRBV7-6, the J call TRBJ2-3; 14 bases map to TRBD2. CDR1 is SGHVS and CDR2 is FNYEAQ in the germline V gene. This CDR3 region has 16 residues. The trim removed 4 bases at V and 5 bases at J, leaving 5 bases unmatched. For the CDR3, the DNA is TGTGCCAGCAGCTCGACTAGCGGGAGGGCCAGAGATACGCAGTATTTT. This sequence encodes CASSSTSGRARDTQYF.

This sequence joins TRBV19 and TRBJ1-2, with a possible D match to TRBD1 (6 bases). Trimming stripped 5 bases from V and 4 bases from J, with 14 bases between. The CDR3 runs 14 residues. CDR1 and CDR2 (germline): LNHDA, SQIVND (reference sequence). CDR3 DNA sequence: TGTGCCAGTAGTCAAAACAGGGACCCCTATGGCTACACCTTC. It yields the protein CASSQNRDPYGYTF. Together with reference TRBV19 and TRBJ1-2, the CDR3 gives the full variable domain: DGGITQSPKYLFRKEGQNVTLSCEQNLNHDAMYWYRQDPGQGLRLIYYSQIVNDFQKGDIAEGYSVSREKKESFPLTVTSAQKNPTAFYLCASSQNRDPYGYTFGSGTRLTVV.

J is TRBJ2-1 and V is TRBV18; the D gene is possibly TRBD2 (7 bases). This CDR3 comprises 14 residues. CDR1 is KGHSH, CDR2 LQKENI, per germline. With 3 bases removed from V and 9 bases from J, the gap between germline ends came to 15 bases. CDR3 amino acids: CASSPGGTIGEQFF. The CDR3 DNA reads as TGTGCCAGCTCACCCGGGGGGACAATCGGTGAGCAGTTCTTC.

The gene calls are TRBV15 and TRBJ1-5; tentative D call: TRBD1 (5 bases). CDR3 length equals 15 residues. Trimming shortened V by 3 bases and J by 2 bases, and 11 bases separated the two germline ends. Per the germline V gene, CDR1 is LNHNV and CDR2 is YYDKDF (reference sequence). CDR3 nucleotide sequence: TGTGCCACCAGCAGGGTCACACAGGGCAATCAGCCCCAGCATTTT. It codes for CATSRVTQGNQPQHF.

V usage is TRBV6-5 and J usage is TRBJ2-5, with D uncertain. The CDR3 runs 11 residues. V lost 6 bases, J lost 4 bases, and 6 bases lay in between. Looked up from germline, CDR1 is MNHEY and CDR2 is SVGAGI. CDR3 nucleotides: TGTGCCAGCAGCCTCAGAGAGACCCAGTACTTC. It encodes CASSLRETQYF.